The T cell receptor beta chain under discussion was sequenced for a study of immune heterogeneity within non-small cell lung tumors. Study-level results: A significant, moderate positive correlation (R roughly 0.35) linked local T-cell clonality and tumor mutational burden. Recurring identical dominant CDR3 beta clonotypes were observed across tumor sites within a patient, together with site-unique high-frequency clones.

This clonotype turned up a few times. Its specificity is not known. Multiplex PCR amplified TCR beta CDR3 with 32 V and 13 J primers. TCRdb used MiXCR to reprocess the multiplex PCR reads, holding one entry per CDR3 protein. The sample shows approximately 29,000 distinct CDR3 sequences, about 30% of them seen only once. Genomic DNA from bulk tumor acted as the template, and around 0.55 ug was loaded per sample. Far-apart biopsies, several per primary tumor, were taken during surgery. Undergoing curative surgery were patients whose non-small cell lung cancer was untreated and newly diagnosed. Each donor was a newly diagnosed non-small cell lung cancer patient undergoing surgery with curative intent. Trimming removed 0 bases from V and 11 bases from J, with 17 bases in between. CDR1 and CDR2 from the germline V gene are SGHRS and YFSETQ. The CDR3 contains 14 residues.

The sequence derives from a man aged 35-49 years with non-small cell lung cancer. This chain connects TRBV5-1 to TRBJ1-1; D might be TRBD1 (5 bases). Material for sequencing was lung tumor tissue. CDR3 DNA: TGCGCCAGCAGCTTGGGCTGGACAAACACGGAGGCTTTCTTT. Its protein is CASSLGWTNTEAFF. The whole variable domain, remainder taken from reference TRBV5-1 and TRBJ1-1, is KAGVTQTPRYLIKTRGQQVTLSCSPISGHRSVSWYQQTPGQGLQFLFEYFSETQRNKGNFPGRFSGRQFSNSRSEMNVSTLELGDSALYLCASSLGWTNTEAFFGQGTRLTVV.